These 18 T cell receptor beta chains share one sample of origin, sequenced in a study of cytomegalovirus exposure and HLA in healthy donors. The PCR used 60 Vbeta and 13 Jbeta primers. Generated by immunoSEQ multiplex PCR, the TCRdb table keeps only in-frame clones and is missing some. Among approximately 120,000 clones listed, roughly 72% were seen once. Sequenced sample: PBMCs. The receptors here all came from a man aged 40-49 years in good health and CMV-seropositive.

J is TRBJ2-7 and V is TRBV7-9; possible D gene TRBD1, 6 bases. Per germline, CDR1 SEHNR and CDR2 FQNEAQ (reference sequence). This CDR3 comprises 14 residues. V was trimmed by 5 bases and J by 1 base, leaving 12 bases between them. CDR3 nucleotide sequence: TGTGCCAGCAGCAGCACAGGGCCTTCCTACGAGCAGTACTTC. Its translation is CASSSTGPSYEQYF.

The rearrangement joins TRBV19 to TRBJ2-1; 7 nucleotides agree with TRBD2. The CDR3 contains 15 residues. CDR1 LNHDA and CDR2 SQIVND come from the germline V gene (reference sequence). The V segment lost 4 bases and the J segment 9 bases; nucleotides outside the gene matches: 12. The CDR3 nucleotides read TGTGCCAGTAGTACGGGACTATCAACAACCGGTGAGCAGTTCTTC. Residues: CASSTGLSTTGEQFF.

V and J are TRBV19 and TRBJ1-6, with TRBD1 matching 9 bases. CDR3 length: 16 amino acids. Germline values: CDR1 LNHDA, CDR2 SQIVND (reference sequence). J was trimmed by 9 bases and V by 5 bases; bases with no gene match: 11. CDR3 sequence reads: CASSVPGTGSASPLHF. In DNA, the CDR3 is TGTGCCAGTAGTGTGCCCGGGACAGGGAGTGCTTCACCCCTCCACTTT.

V gene TRBV10-2 combines with J gene TRBJ1-5; D not resolved. This CDR3 is built from 14 residues. Trimming shortened V by 0 bases and J by 4 bases, and 7 bases separated the two germline ends. The germline gives CDR1 WSHSY, CDR2 SAAADI. This CDR3 reads CASSESNSNQPQHF. The CDR3 nucleotides are TGCGCCAGCAGTGAGTCGAACAGTAATCAGCCCCAGCATTTT.

This chain joins TRBV18 and TRBJ2-3; no reliable D call. Trimming removed 4 bases at V and 5 bases at J, with 7 bases between. The CDR3 loop spans 12 amino acids. The germline CDR1 and CDR2 sequences are KGHSH and LQKENI. CDR3 protein: CASSLKIDTQYF. The CDR3 DNA follows: TGTGCCAGCTCACTAAAAATAGATACGCAGTATTTT.

V gene TRBV15 combines with J gene TRBJ1-1; D is unclear. The CDR3 is made up of 16 amino acids. Looked up from germline, CDR1 is LNHNV and CDR2 is YYDKDF (reference sequence). Trimming took 0 bases from V and 2 from J, leaving 13 bases between them. The CDR3 region has the DNA TGTGCCACCAGCAGAGATTTCCGAGGCAGTAACACTGAAGCTTTCTTT. It specifies CATSRDFRGSNTEAFF.

The V call is TRBV11-2, the J call TRBJ2-1; 7 bases fit TRBD2. The CDR3 covers 16 residues. Unmatched junction bases numbered 3, after V lost 1 base and J lost 0 bases. Germline values: CDR1 SGHAT, CDR2 FQNNGV. The CDR3 protein is CASSLGTGGSYNEQFF. Written as DNA, the CDR3 is TGTGCCAGCAGCTTAGGAACGGGGGGCTCCTACAATGAGCAGTTCTTC.

The CDR3 loop is CASSVSQGADTQYF. DNA for the CDR3: TGTGCCAGCAGCGTCTCACAGGGCGCAGATACGCAGTATTTT. The chain recombines TRBV9 with TRBJ2-3; possibly TRBD1 for D (6 bases). CDR1 and CDR2 (germline): SGDLS, YYNGEE. This CDR3 comprises 14 residues. The V end was cut by 2 bases, the J end by 4 bases, with 11 bases between.

This chain connects TRBV4-3 to TRBJ2-1; TRBD2 matches at 8 bases. This CDR3 contains 18 residues. With V trimmed by 0 bases and J by 5 bases, 12 bases remained unmatched. Germline V gene sequence: CDR1 LGHNA, CDR2 YSLEER. The CDR3 protein is CASSQDPTGGVENNEQFF. Here the CDR3 DNA reads TGCGCCAGCAGCCAAGATCCGACGGGAGGGGTGGAAAACAATGAGCAGTTCTTC.

This chain links TRBV30 with TRBJ2-4; 12 bases agree with TRBD2. In germline, CDR1 is GTSNPN, CDR2 SVGIG (reference sequence). The length of the CDR3 is 14 residues. J was trimmed by 9 bases and V by 2 bases; bases with no gene match: 5. The CDR3 sequence: CAWSLTSGGGIQYF. In DNA, the CDR3 is TGTGCCTGGAGTTTGACTAGCGGGGGAGGCATTCAGTACTTC.

J is TRBJ1-2 and V is TRBV5-1; D is undetermined. The CDR3 loop spans 15 amino acids. CDR1 is SGHRS, CDR2 YFSETQ, per germline. Trimming pared 3 bases from V and 4 bases from J, leaving 16 bases between. The CDR3 is CASSSALSNRYGYTF. The DNA for the CDR3 is TGCGCCAGCAGCTCCGCCCTGAGTAATCGCTATGGCTACACCTTC.

The chain uses TRBV11-2 and TRBJ1-4; tentatively, D is TRBD1 (5 bases). CDR1 is SGHAT, CDR2 FQNNGV, per germline. This CDR3 has 14 residues. V lost 8 bases and J lost 6, with 16 bases in between. Written as DNA, the CDR3 is TGTGCCAGCGGGACCCGGGGGAAGGATGAAAAACTGTTTTTT. Translating it yields CASGTRGKDEKLFF.

This clone has only a few counts. V is TRBV19 and J is TRBJ1-2, with no clear D. The V gene lost 7 bases and the J gene lost 3 bases, with 24 bases spanning the gap. The CDR3 is made up of 17 amino acids. The V gene's germline CDR1 is LNHDA and CDR2 SQIVND (reference sequence). The CDR3 DNA is TGTGCCAGTACCCACCAAACCACGAGCAGAACAGACTATGGCTACACCTTC. Amino acid sequence: CASTHQTTSRTDYGYTF. The entire variable domain, with the rest obtained from reference TRBV19 and TRBJ1-2, is as follows: DGGITQSPKYLFRKEGQNVTLSCEQNLNHDAMYWYRQDPGQGLRLIYYSQIVNDFQKGDIAEGYSVSREKKESFPLTVTSAQKNPTAFYLCASTHQTTSRTDYGYTFGSGTRLTVV.

The chain links TRBV6-5 to TRBJ2-1; the D is unclear. V was pared by 0 bases and J by 0 bases, with 6 bases between. Germline CDR1 MNHEY, CDR2 SVGAGI. The CDR3 has 15 amino acids. CDR3: CASSYSLDSYNEQFF. The CDR3 DNA sequence: TGTGCCAGCAGTTACTCGCTAGACTCCTACAATGAGCAGTTCTTC.

The DNA of the CDR3 is TGTGCCAGCGGGGACAGCTACGAGCAGTACTTC. Its protein is CASGDSYEQYF. The chain carries TRBV28 and TRBJ2-5; 7 bases line up with TRBD1. The J call may be mistaken, given a closer DNA end match to TRBJ2-7. The V gene's germline CDR1 is MDHEN and CDR2 SYDVKM. CDR3 length: 11 residues.

The chain carries TRBV4-1 and TRBJ2-7; 8 bases line up with TRBD1. With V trimmed by 4 bases and J by 0 bases, 8 bases remained unmatched. There are 16 residues in the CDR3. CDR1 MGHRA and CDR2 YSYEKL come from the germline V gene. CDR3 sequence reads: CASSRPSGTGSYEQYF. Here the CDR3 DNA reads TGCGCCAGCAGCCGCCCTTCCGGGACAGGCTCCTACGAGCAGTACTTC.

The chain uses TRBV5-1 and TRBJ2-1, with D uncertain. V dropped 0 bases and J dropped 3 bases, with 10 bases sitting between them. Germline CDR1 is SGHRS and CDR2 is YFSETQ. The CDR3 consists of 15 residues. The CDR3 region is CASSLEVGDYNEQFF. For the CDR3, the DNA is TGCGCCAGCAGCTTGGAGGTCGGAGACTACAATGAGCAGTTCTTC. Looking up the rest from reference TRBV5-1 and TRBJ2-1 gives the full variable domain: KAGVTQTPRYLIKTRGQQVTLSCSPISGHRSVSWYQQTPGQGLQFLFEYFSETQRNKGNFPGRFSGRQFSNSRSEMNVSTLELGDSALYLCASSLEVGDYNEQFFGPGTRLTVL.

The genes are TRBV28 and TRBJ1-5; D remains ambiguous. Germline values: CDR1 MDHEN, CDR2 SYDVKM. V lost 7 bases and J 0 bases, leaving 10 bases between the germline ends. The CDR3 consists of 14 residues. In nucleotides, the CDR3 is TGTGCCAGCAAAGAACTTTATAGCAATCAGCCCCAGCATTTT. Protein product: CASKELYSNQPQHF.